These 32 T cell receptor beta chains came from one sample sequenced in a study of memory B cells and T cells in multiple sclerosis. Clones were sequenced by immunoSEQ multiplex PCR, and TCRdb holds only the in-frame ones, with some missing. The sample contains some 14,000 clones, around 63% of which appear only once. Sequencing was carried out using memory (CD45RO+) CD4+ T cells from blood. All receptors come from a human donor with multiple sclerosis.

The chain employs TRBV7-3 and TRBJ2-1; the D is unclear. The CDR3 is made up of 14 amino acids. Trimming removed 0 bases from V and 5 bases from J, with 8 bases in between. From germline, CDR1 is SGHTA and CDR2 FQGTGA. This chain's CDR3 is CASSLTPRNNEQFF. The CDR3 coding sequence is TGTGCCAGCAGCTTAACGCCCAGGAACAATGAGCAGTTCTTC.

The chain recombines TRBV29-1 with TRBJ1-2; D remains ambiguous. Germline lookup yields CDR1 SQVTM and CDR2 ANQGSEA. V dropped 4 bases and J dropped 3 bases, with 15 bases sitting between them. CDR3 length: 14 residues. The CDR3 coding sequence is TGCAGCGTTGTTGCGGGGTGGAGGGACTATGGCTACACCTTC. Translation gives CSVVAGWRDYGYTF. The variable domain in full, completed from reference TRBV29-1 and TRBJ1-2, reads SAVISQKPSRDICQRGTSLTIQCQVDSQVTMMFWYRQQPGQSLTLIATANQGSEATYESGFVIDKFPISRPNLTFSTLTVSNMSPEDSSIYLCSVVAGWRDYGYTFGSGTRLTVV.

The rearrangement joins TRBV27 to TRBJ2-6, with 8 bases lining up with TRBD1. The germline gives CDR1 MNHEY, CDR2 SMNVEV (reference sequence). The CDR3 extends over 17 amino acids. J was trimmed by 2 bases and V by 4 bases; bases with no gene match: 7. The CDR3 DNA sequence: TGTGCCAGCAGTTCCGGGACAGGAGGACCTGGGGCCAACGTCCTGACTTTC. Protein: CASSSGTGGPGANVLTF.

V usage is TRBV28 and J usage is TRBJ2-5; D is unclear. V gave up 5 bases and J gave up 5 bases, with 6 bases separating them. CDR3 length equals 11 residues. Germline values: CDR1 MDHEN, CDR2 SYDVKM. Here the CDR3 reads CASSGWETQYF. CDR3 nucleotides: TGTGCCAGCAGTGGCTGGGAGACCCAGTACTTC.

The rearrangement joins TRBV6-1 to TRBJ1-5, with 10 bases aligning to TRBD1. CDR1 is MNHNS and CDR2 is SASEGT in the germline V gene. The CDR3 runs to 14 residues. The junction had 5 bases not matched to a gene; V was cut back by 6 bases and J by 6 bases. This CDR3 reads CASSADRGLQPQHF. The CDR3 DNA follows: TGTGCCAGCAGCGCTGACAGGGGGCTTCAGCCCCAGCATTTT.

The chain has TRBV27 and TRBJ2-5; 9 bases map to TRBD1. Trimming at V came to 3 bases and at J to 4 bases, leaving 6 bases not matched to a gene. CDR1 is MNHEY and CDR2 is SMNVEV in the germline V gene (reference sequence). The CDR3 length is 15 residues. The CDR3 sequence: CASSFTDRGRETQYF. The CDR3, as DNA: TGTGCCAGCAGTTTCACGGACAGGGGAAGAGAGACCCAGTACTTC.

The genes are TRBV27 and TRBJ2-3, with D hard to call. Germline assignment: CDR1 MNHEY and CDR2 SMNVEV (reference sequence). This CDR3 region has 15 residues. Between the trimmed V and J ends, which lost 3 bases and 5 bases, there was a span of 15 bases. The CDR3 nucleotides are TGTGCCAGCAGTTTCCGGGTACCCATGGTAGATACGCAGTATTTT. Protein: CASSFRVPMVDTQYF.

The chain combines TRBV5-1 with TRBJ2-1; 9 bases align to TRBD2. Germline CDR1 is SGHRS and CDR2 is YFSETQ. The CDR3 covers 17 residues. The trim removed 4 bases at V and 3 bases at J, leaving 11 bases unmatched. The CDR3 here is CASSPGGTSLNYNEQFF. In DNA form, the CDR3 reads TGCGCCAGCAGCCCCGGCGGGACTAGCCTGAACTACAATGAGCAGTTCTTC.

The genes are TRBV5-1 and TRBJ2-1, with D perhaps matching TRBD1 (8 bases). The CDR3 is made up of 14 amino acids. Trimming removed 0 bases from V and 16 bases from J, with 20 bases in between. Germline V gene data show CDR1 as SGHRS and CDR2 as YFSETQ. In DNA form, the CDR3 reads TGCGCCAGCAGCTTGGCCCAAGAGCGGGACAGGTTATTCTTC. Translation gives CASSLAQERDRLFF. Based on the CDR3 plus reference TRBV5-1 and TRBJ2-1, the full variable domain is KAGVTQTPRYLIKTRGQQVTLSCSPISGHRSVSWYQQTPGQGLQFLFEYFSETQRNKGNFPGRFSGRQFSNSRSEMNVSTLELGDSALYLCASSLAQERDRLFFGPGTRLTVL.

This clone has only a few counts. J is TRBJ2-3 and V is TRBV15; 9 bases match TRBD1. The CDR3 length is 15 residues. Germline-derived CDR1 and CDR2 are LNHNV and YYDKDF (reference sequence). Trimming took 4 bases from V and 3 from J; bases not matched to a gene: 5. The CDR3 protein is CATSIPGQGTDTQYF. CDR3 nucleotide sequence: TGTGCCACCAGCATCCCGGGACAGGGAACAGATACGCAGTATTTT.

The gene calls are TRBV9 and TRBJ1-1, with 7 bases lining up with TRBD1. Trimming took 3 bases from V and 1 from J; bases not matched to a gene: 3. The CDR3 extends over 14 amino acids. From germline, CDR1 is SGDLS and CDR2 YYNGEE. The CDR3 coding sequence is TGTGCCAGCAGCGCGGACAGGAGGAACACTGAAGCTTTCTTT. Translating gives CASSADRRNTEAFF.

V usage is TRBV9 and J usage is TRBJ1-2; D possibly corresponds to TRBD1 (6 bases). V lost 2 bases and J lost 2, with 10 bases in between. This CDR3 is built from 14 residues. Germline V gene lookup returns CDR1 SGDLS and CDR2 YYNGEE. CDR3 nucleotides: TGTGCCAGCAGCGTCGGACAGATGAACTATGGCTACACCTTC. Amino acids: CASSVGQMNYGYTF.

This clone was counted between two and nine times. V is TRBV7-9 and J is TRBJ2-7; 10 bases are shared with TRBD2. This CDR3 spans 16 amino acids. Germline V CDR1 and CDR2: SEHNR, FQNEAQ (reference sequence). J lost 3 bases, V lost 4 bases, and 9 bases had no gene match. CDR3 protein: CASSSKVSGRNYEQYF. The CDR3 DNA sequence: TGTGCCAGCAGCTCTAAAGTTAGCGGGAGGAACTACGAGCAGTACTTC. Drawing the rest from reference TRBV7-9 and TRBJ2-7, the complete variable domain is DTGVSQNPRHKITKRGQNVTFRCDPISEHNRLYWYRQTLGQGPEFLTYFQNEAQLEKSRLLSDRFSAERPKGSFSTLEIQRTEQGDSAMYLCASSSKVSGRNYEQYFGPGTRLTVT.

This clone was counted a few times. The chain employs TRBV7-9 and TRBJ2-1, with 9 bases matching TRBD2. Losses at the gene ends were 5 bases for V and 7 bases for J; bases not matched to a gene: 3. The CDR3 consists of 13 residues. Germline V gene data show CDR1 as SEHNR and CDR2 as FQNEAQ (reference sequence). DNA of the CDR3: TGTGCCAGCAGCCCCGCGGGGGGGAATGAGCAGTTCTTC. Translation: CASSPAGGNEQFF.

The count of this clone is one. This chain links TRBV7-3 with TRBJ2-3; a weak D match, TRBD2 (6 bases). Germline CDR1 reads SGHTA; CDR2 reads FQGTGA. V was trimmed by 6 bases and J by 6 bases, leaving 19 bases between them. The CDR3 has 15 amino acids. CDR3 residues: CASSSGSQRSDTQYF. The CDR3 nucleotides are TGTGCCAGCAGTTCCGGGAGCCAACGTTCTGATACGCAGTATTTT.

The chain has TRBV19 and TRBJ2-7, with TRBD1 matching over 8 bases. This CDR3 contains 13 residues. V was pared by 6 bases and J by 5 bases, with 6 bases of the junction left unmatched. Germline CDR1 and CDR2: LNHDA and SQIVND (reference sequence). The CDR3 DNA is TGTGCCAGTAGGGACAGGGAAAGGAACGAGCAGTACTTC. Translation: CASRDRERNEQYF. The full variable domain, in which reference TRBV19 and TRBJ2-7 provide the parts outside the CDR3, is DGGITQSPKYLFRKEGQNVTLSCEQNLNHDAMYWYRQDPGQGLRLIYYSQIVNDFQKGDIAEGYSVSREKKESFPLTVTSAQKNPTAFYLCASRDRERNEQYFGPGTRLTVT.

The chain joins TRBV5-1 to TRBJ2-2; 7 positions agree with TRBD1. Germline loops: CDR1 SGHRS, CDR2 YFSETQ. The V segment lost 7 bases and the J segment 5 bases; nucleotides outside the gene matches: 11. This CDR3 contains 15 residues. CDR3 nucleotide sequence: TGCGCCAGCTCGATGCCAGGGGGTTATACCGGGGAGCTGTTTTTT. Translated, it gives CASSMPGGYTGELFF. Full variable domain (outside the CDR3, taken from reference TRBV5-1 and TRBJ2-2): KAGVTQTPRYLIKTRGQQVTLSCSPISGHRSVSWYQQTPGQGLQFLFEYFSETQRNKGNFPGRFSGRQFSNSRSEMNVSTLELGDSALYLCASSMPGGYTGELFFGEGSRLTVL.

The chain couples TRBV5-1 to TRBJ1-2; D is possibly TRBD1 (5 bases). Germline lookup yields CDR1 SGHRS and CDR2 YFSETQ. V shed 4 bases and J shed 4 bases, with 17 bases lying between them. The CDR3 spans 15 residues. The CDR3 nucleotides are TGCGCCAGCAGCACCGAGGGGAGGTCAGGCTATGGCTACACCTTC. Its translation: CASSTEGRSGYGYTF.

The gene calls are TRBV5-1 and TRBJ2-7; TRBD2 aligns across 7 bases. The CDR3 contains 13 residues. With 4 bases clipped from V and 5 bases from J, the junction kept 6 bases outside the gene matches. Germline CDR1 is SGHRS and CDR2 is YFSETQ. This chain's CDR3 is CASSGGDWNEQYF. The CDR3 DNA follows: TGCGCCAGCAGCGGGGGGGACTGGAACGAGCAGTACTTC.

The genes are TRBV6-4 and TRBJ2-6, with 9 bases aligning to TRBD1. The germline CDR1 and CDR2 sequences are MRHNA and SNTAGT. The CDR3 has 17 amino acids. The J segment lost 3 bases and the V segment lost 5 bases, leaving 8 bases of the junction unmatched. CDR3 protein: CASSPSTGGYGANVLTF. CDR3 sequence (DNA): TGTGCCAGCAGTCCCTCCACAGGGGGCTATGGGGCCAACGTCCTGACTTTC.

The chain uses TRBV5-1 and TRBJ2-3, with D perhaps matching TRBD1 (6 bases). The V gene's germline CDR1 is SGHRS and CDR2 YFSETQ. The V end lost 4 bases, the J end lost 2 bases, and 11 bases lay between the germline ends. The CDR3 contains 14 residues. The CDR3 spells CASSPDSSTDTQYF. The CDR3 DNA reads as TGCGCCAGCAGCCCGGACAGCTCCACAGATACGCAGTATTTT.

The gene calls are TRBV6-1 and TRBJ2-3; D uncertain. Germline V gene sequence: CDR1 MNHNS, CDR2 SASEGT. The V end was cut by 4 bases, the J end by 4 bases, with 9 bases between. This CDR3 is built from 13 residues. CDR3 nucleotide sequence: TGTGCCAGCAGTGCAGGATCCCCAGATACGCAGTATTTT. It is translated as CASSAGSPDTQYF.

The chain combines TRBV30 with TRBJ2-7; 11 bases align to TRBD1. CDR1 and CDR2 from the germline V gene are GTSNPN and SVGIG (reference sequence). This CDR3 contains 14 residues. After removal of 7 bases from V and 7 bases from J, the junction contained 12 bases not matched to a gene. CDR3 sequence (DNA): TGTGCCTACAATAGGGGACAGGGGGTAGGAGAGCAGTACTTC. Its protein is CAYNRGQGVGEQYF.

The genes are TRBV29-1 and TRBJ2-2; D is possibly TRBD1 (6 bases). Germline V gene data show CDR1 as SQVTM and CDR2 as ANQGSEA. The V end lost 6 bases, the J end lost 3 bases, and 17 bases lay between the germline ends. The CDR3 has 15 residues. The CDR3: CSVVTGTHYTGELFF. The CDR3 DNA reads as TGCAGCGTGGTAACCGGGACACATTACACCGGGGAGCTGTTTTTT.

This chain links TRBV5-8 with TRBJ1-1; D might be TRBD1 (6 bases). Germline CDR1 reads SGHTS; CDR2 reads YDEGEE. Trimming removed 6 bases from V and 5 bases from J, with 20 bases in between. This CDR3 has 15 amino acids. The CDR3 DNA sequence: TGTGCCAGCATCCCGGGGGGGGCCCGGAGGACTGAAGCTTTCTTT. This sequence encodes CASIPGGARRTEAFF.

The J gene is TRBJ2-5, the V gene TRBV6-6; D perhaps matches TRBD1 (5 bases). Trimming left V 4 bases short and J 4 bases short, with 13 bases between. The V gene's germline CDR1 is MNHNY and CDR2 SVGAGI (reference sequence). The CDR3 contains 14 residues. This chain's CDR3 is CASSLRDSRETQYF. The CDR3 nucleotides read TGTGCCAGCAGTTTGCGAGACAGTAGAGAGACCCAGTACTTC.

This clone was seen a handful of times. The J gene is TRBJ2-5, the V gene TRBV5-4; a possible D gene is TRBD2 (5 bases). Looked up from germline, CDR1 is SGHNT and CDR2 is YYREEE (reference sequence). V lost 3 bases and J 4 bases, leaving 13 bases between the germline ends. This CDR3 is built from 14 residues. Written as DNA, the CDR3 is TGTGCCAGCAGCTCCAGGACTGTTCTAGAGACCCAGTACTTC. This gives the protein CASSSRTVLETQYF.

This chain uses TRBV15 with TRBJ2-7, with TRBD1 as a possible D gene (5 bases). With 0 bases removed from V and 6 bases from J, the gap between germline ends came to 12 bases. The CDR3 loop spans 14 amino acids. Looked up from germline, CDR1 is LNHNV and CDR2 is YYDKDF (reference sequence). Here the CDR3 reads CATSRDPIRGEQYF. The CDR3, as DNA: TGTGCCACCAGCAGAGATCCCATAAGGGGCGAGCAGTACTTC.

J is TRBJ1-3 and V is TRBV30; no clear D. Trimming pared 0 bases from V and 3 bases from J, leaving 6 bases between. The CDR3 contains 13 residues. CDR1 is GTSNPN and CDR2 is SVGIG in the germline V gene (reference sequence). CDR3: CAWSVSGGNTIYF. The DNA for the CDR3 is TGTGCCTGGAGTGTATCGGGTGGAAACACCATATATTTT.

This chain joins TRBV2 and TRBJ1-4, with a tentative D call TRBD1 (6 bases). CDR1 and CDR2 (germline): SNHLY, FYNNEI. V was trimmed by 6 bases and J by 7 bases, leaving 18 bases between them. This CDR3 contains 15 residues. The CDR3: CASRDSGVGFEKLFF. The CDR3 coding sequence is TGTGCCAGCAGGGATTCAGGGGTAGGGTTTGAAAAACTGTTTTTT.

CDR3 in amino acids: CASSYRQAGGYTF. CDR3 coding DNA: TGTGCCAGCAGTTACAGACAGGCCGGGGGCTACACCTTC. The chain carries TRBV28 and TRBJ1-2; a possible D gene is TRBD1 (6 bases). Trimming shortened V by 4 bases and J by 8 bases, and 14 bases separated the two germline ends. The CDR3 is made up of 13 amino acids. Germline lookup yields CDR1 MDHEN and CDR2 SYDVKM.

This clone came up a few times. As DNA, the CDR3 is TGTGCCATCGGGAGCCCGCAGTACACCGGGGAGCTGTTTTTT. It specifies CAIGSPQYTGELFF. The J gene is TRBJ2-2, the V gene TRBV10-3; D is possibly TRBD2 (5 bases). V was clipped by 8 bases and J by 3 bases, with 13 bases between them. The CDR3 is 14 amino acids. The germline V gene encodes CDR1 ENHRY and CDR2 SYGVKD.